Sequencing of this T cell receptor (beta chain) was carried out in a study of T cell responses to AZD1222 COVID-19 vaccine. Study information: The analysis combined second doses at about 4 or about 12 weeks.

About this clone itself: Its antigen is as yet unknown.

TCRdb's table, derived via immunoSEQ multiplex PCR, lists solely in-frame clones and lacks some. The table has about 120,000 clones, about nine tenths seen once. With V trimmed by 4 bases and J by 10 bases, 3 bases remained unmatched. The CDR3 length is 11 residues. Germline CDR1 and CDR2: SGHAT and FQNNGV. Findings and limits, study-wide: Repertoires were obtained solely post-peak T cell response. Two AZD1222 administrations were followed by greater Spike-specific TCR breadth and depth. CD4 TCRs covered the whole spike, strongest at regions 160-218 and 743-854.

Sequencing used peripheral blood, obtained on day 0 of AZD1222 vaccination. The receptor comes from an adult in good health. The gene calls are TRBV11-2 and TRBJ1-1, with 7 nucleotides matching TRBD1. The CDR3 region has the DNA TGTGCCAGCAGCTCGCAGGGGGTAGCTTTCTTT. Translated, it gives CASSSQGVAFF. The entire variable domain, with the rest obtained from reference TRBV11-2 and TRBJ1-1, is as follows: EAGVAQSPRYKIIEKRQSVAFWCNPISGHATLYWYQQILGQGPKLLIQFQNNGVVDDSQLPKDRFSAERLKGVDSTLKIQPAKLEDSAVYLCASSSQGVAFFGQGTRLTVV.